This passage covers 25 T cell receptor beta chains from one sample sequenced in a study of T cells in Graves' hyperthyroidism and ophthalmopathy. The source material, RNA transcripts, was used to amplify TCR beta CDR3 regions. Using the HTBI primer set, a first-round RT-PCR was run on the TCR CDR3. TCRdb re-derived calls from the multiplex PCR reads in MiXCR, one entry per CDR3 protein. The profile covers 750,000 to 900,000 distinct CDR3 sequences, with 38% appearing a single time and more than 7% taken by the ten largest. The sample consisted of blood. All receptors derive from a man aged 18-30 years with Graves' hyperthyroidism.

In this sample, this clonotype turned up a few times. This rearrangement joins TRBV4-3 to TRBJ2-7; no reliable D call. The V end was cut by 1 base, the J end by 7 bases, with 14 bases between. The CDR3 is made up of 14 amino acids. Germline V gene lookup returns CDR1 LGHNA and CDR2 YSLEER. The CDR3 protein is CASSQVPGRWEQYF. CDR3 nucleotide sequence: TGCGCCAGCAGCCAAGTTCCAGGCCGTTGGGAGCAGTACTTC.

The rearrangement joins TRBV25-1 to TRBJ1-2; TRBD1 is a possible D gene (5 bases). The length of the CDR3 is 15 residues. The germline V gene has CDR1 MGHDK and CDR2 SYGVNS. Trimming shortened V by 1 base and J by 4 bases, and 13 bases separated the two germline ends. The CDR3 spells CASSEFPAGTYGYTF. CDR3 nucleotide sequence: TGTGCCAGCAGTGAATTCCCCGCAGGGACCTATGGCTACACCTTC.

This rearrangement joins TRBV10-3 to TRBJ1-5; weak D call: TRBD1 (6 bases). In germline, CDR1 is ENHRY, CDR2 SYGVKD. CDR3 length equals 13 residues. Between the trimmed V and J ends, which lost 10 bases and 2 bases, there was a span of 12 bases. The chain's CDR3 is CATAGDGNQPQHF. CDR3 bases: TGTGCCACCGCAGGGGATGGCAATCAGCCCCAGCATTTT.

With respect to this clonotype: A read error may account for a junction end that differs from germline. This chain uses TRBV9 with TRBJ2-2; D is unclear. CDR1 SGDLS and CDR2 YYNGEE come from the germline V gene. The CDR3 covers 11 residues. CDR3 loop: CASGVSGELFF. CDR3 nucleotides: TGTGCCAGCGGCGTCAGCGGGGAGCTGTTTTTT.

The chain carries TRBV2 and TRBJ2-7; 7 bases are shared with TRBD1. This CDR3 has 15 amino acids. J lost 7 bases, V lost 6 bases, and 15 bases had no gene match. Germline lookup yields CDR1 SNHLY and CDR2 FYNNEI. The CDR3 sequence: CASSGPGTAPKEQYF. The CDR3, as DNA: TGTGCCAGCAGCGGGCCCGGGACAGCCCCTAAAGAGCAGTACTTC.

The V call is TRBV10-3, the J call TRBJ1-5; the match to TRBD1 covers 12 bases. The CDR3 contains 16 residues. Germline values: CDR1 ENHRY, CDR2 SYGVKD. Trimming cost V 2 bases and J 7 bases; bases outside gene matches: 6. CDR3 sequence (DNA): TGTGCCATCAGTGAGCTAGCGGGGACAGGGGGCCAGCCCCAGCATTTT. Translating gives CAISELAGTGGQPQHF.

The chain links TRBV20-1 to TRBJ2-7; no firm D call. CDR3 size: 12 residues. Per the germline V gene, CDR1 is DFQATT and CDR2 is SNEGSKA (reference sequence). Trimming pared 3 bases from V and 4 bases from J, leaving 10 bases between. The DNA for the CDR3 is TGCAGTGCTAGGGATAGTGGATACGAGCAGTACTTC. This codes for CSARDSGYEQYF.

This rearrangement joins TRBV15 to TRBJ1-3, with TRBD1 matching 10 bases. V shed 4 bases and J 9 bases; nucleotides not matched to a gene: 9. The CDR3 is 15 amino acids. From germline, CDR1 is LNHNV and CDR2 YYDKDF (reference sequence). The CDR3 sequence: CATSKGTGASGTIYF. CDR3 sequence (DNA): TGTGCCACCAGCAAAGGGACAGGGGCCAGCGGCACCATATATTTT.

The CDR3, as DNA: TGCGCCAGCAGCTTGGAGGGGTCGGGATCACCCCTCCACTTT. Its protein is CASSLEGSGSPLHF. J is TRBJ1-6 and V is TRBV5-1; TRBD1 is a possible D gene (5 bases). CDR3 length: 14 amino acids. Trimming removed 0 bases at V and 10 bases at J, with 11 bases between. Looked up from germline, CDR1 is SGHRS and CDR2 is YFSETQ.

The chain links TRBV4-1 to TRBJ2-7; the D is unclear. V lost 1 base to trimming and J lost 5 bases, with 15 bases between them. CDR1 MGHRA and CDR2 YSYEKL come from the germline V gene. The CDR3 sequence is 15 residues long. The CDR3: CASSQVPSSDNEQYF. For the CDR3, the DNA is TGCGCCAGCAGCCAAGTCCCCAGTTCCGACAACGAGCAGTACTTC.

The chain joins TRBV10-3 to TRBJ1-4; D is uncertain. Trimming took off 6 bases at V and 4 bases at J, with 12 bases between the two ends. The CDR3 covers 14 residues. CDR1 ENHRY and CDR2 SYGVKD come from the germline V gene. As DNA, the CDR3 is TGTGCCATCAGAACGGGGAATGGTAATGAAAAACTGTTTTTT. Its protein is CAIRTGNGNEKLFF.

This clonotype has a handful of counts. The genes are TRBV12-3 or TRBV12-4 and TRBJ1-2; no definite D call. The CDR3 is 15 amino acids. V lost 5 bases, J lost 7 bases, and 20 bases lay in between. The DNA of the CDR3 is TGTGCCAGCAGTCCCCAAAGGACCGCTGTGGGTGGCTACACCTTC. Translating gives CASSPQRTAVGGYTF.

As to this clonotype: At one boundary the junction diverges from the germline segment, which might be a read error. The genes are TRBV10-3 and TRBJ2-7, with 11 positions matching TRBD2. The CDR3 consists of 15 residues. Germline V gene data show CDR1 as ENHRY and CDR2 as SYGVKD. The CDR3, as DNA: TGTGCCAGCAGTACGACTAGCGGGATATGGTACGAGCAGTACTTC. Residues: CASSTTSGIWYEQYF.

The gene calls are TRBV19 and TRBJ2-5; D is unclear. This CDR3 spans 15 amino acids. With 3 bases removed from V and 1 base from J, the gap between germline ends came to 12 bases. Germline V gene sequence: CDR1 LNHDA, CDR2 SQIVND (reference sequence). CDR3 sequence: CASSMAAQSQETQYF. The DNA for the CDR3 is TGTGCCAGTAGTATGGCGGCCCAATCCCAAGAGACCCAGTACTTC.

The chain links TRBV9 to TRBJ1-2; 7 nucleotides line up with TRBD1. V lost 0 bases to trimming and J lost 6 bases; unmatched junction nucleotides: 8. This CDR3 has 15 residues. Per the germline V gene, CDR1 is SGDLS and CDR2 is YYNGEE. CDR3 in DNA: TGTGCCAGCAGCGTAGAGGGGGCAGGGGTTCATGGCTACACCTTC. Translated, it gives CASSVEGAGVHGYTF.

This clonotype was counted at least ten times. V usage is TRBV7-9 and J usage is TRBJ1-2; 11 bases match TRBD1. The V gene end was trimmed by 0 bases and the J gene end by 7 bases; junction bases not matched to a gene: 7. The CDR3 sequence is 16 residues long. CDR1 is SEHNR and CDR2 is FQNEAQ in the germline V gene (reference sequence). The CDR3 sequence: CASSLALDRGQAGYTF. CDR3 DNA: TGTGCCAGCAGCTTAGCGCTGGACAGGGGGCAGGCTGGCTACACCTTC.

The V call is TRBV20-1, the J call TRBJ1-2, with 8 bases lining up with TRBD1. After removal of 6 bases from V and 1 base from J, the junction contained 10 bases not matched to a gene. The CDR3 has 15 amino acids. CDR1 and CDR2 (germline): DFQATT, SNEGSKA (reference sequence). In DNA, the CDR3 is TGCAGTGCCCCCGCGGGGACAGGAATTAACTATGGCTACACCTTC. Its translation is CSAPAGTGINYGYTF.

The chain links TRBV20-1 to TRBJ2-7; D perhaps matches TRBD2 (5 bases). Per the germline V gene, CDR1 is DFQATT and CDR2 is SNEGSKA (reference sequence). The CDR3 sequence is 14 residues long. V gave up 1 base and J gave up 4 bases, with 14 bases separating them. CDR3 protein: CSARGEEALYEQYF. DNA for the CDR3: TGCAGTGCTAGAGGCGAGGAGGCCTTGTACGAGCAGTACTTC.

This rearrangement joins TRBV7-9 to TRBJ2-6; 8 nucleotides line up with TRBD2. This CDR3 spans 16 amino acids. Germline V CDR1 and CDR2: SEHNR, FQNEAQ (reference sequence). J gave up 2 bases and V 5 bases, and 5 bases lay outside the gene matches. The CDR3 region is CASSVNGGAGANVLTF. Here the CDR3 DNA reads TGTGCCAGCAGCGTCAACGGGGGGGCTGGGGCCAACGTCCTGACTTTC.

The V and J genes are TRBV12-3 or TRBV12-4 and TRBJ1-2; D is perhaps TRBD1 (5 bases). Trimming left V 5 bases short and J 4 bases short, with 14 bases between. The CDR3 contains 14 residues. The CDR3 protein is CASSPGLGSYGYTF. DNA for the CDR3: TGTGCCAGCAGTCCAGGGCTGGGGAGCTATGGCTACACCTTC.

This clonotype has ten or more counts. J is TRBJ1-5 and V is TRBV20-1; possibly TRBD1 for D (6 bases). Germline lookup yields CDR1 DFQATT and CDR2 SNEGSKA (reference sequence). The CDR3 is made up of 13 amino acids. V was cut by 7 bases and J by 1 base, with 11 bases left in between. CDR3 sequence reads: CSGTAESNQPQHF. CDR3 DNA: TGCAGTGGGACAGCTGAAAGCAATCAGCCCCAGCATTTT.

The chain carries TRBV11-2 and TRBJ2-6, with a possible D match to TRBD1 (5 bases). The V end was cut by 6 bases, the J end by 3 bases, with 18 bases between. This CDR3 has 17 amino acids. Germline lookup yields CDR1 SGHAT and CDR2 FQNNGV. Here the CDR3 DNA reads TGTGCCAGCAGTGAAGGAAGGGGCCCGGATGGGGCCAACGTCCTGACTTTC. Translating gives CASSEGRGPDGANVLTF.

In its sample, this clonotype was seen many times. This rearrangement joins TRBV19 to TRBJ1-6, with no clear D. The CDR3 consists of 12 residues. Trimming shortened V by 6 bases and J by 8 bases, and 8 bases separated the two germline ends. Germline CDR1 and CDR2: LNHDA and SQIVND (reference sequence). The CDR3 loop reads CASSGLDSPLHF. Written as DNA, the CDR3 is TGTGCCAGTAGCGGTCTTGATTCACCCCTCCACTTT. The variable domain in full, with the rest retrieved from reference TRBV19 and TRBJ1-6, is DGGITQSPKYLFRKEGQNVTLSCEQNLNHDAMYWYRQDPGQGLRLIYYSQIVNDFQKGDIAEGYSVSREKKESFPLTVTSAQKNPTAFYLCASSGLDSPLHFGNGTRLTVT.

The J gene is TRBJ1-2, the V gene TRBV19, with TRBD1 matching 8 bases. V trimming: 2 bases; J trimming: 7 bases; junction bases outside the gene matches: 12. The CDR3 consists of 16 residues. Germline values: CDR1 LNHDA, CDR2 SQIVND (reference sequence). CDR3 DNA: TGTGCCAGTAGTATATTTCCGGACAGGGCGAACACTGGCTACACCTTC. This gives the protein CASSIFPDRANTGYTF.

Here the CDR3 DNA reads TGTGCCAGCAGACCCGGGTGGACCACTGAAGCTTTCTTT. This translates into CASRPGWTTEAFF. The V gene is TRBV6-5, the J gene TRBJ1-1; D uncertain. CDR1 MNHEY and CDR2 SVGAGI come from the germline V gene. The V and J ends lost 6 bases and 4 bases respectively, with 12 bases between them. This CDR3 contains 13 residues.